Shown below are 15 T cell receptor beta chains from a single sample sequenced in a study of T cell responses to AZD1222 COVID-19 vaccine. The table came from immunoSEQ multiplex PCR; TCRdb's copy has only in-frame clones and leaves some out. The data contain fewer than 130,000 clones, roughly 89% of them singletons. The material was peripheral blood, obtained 28 days after the second AZD1222 dose. These receptor sequences come from an adult who received the AZD1222 COVID-19 vaccine.

This chain uses TRBV18 with TRBJ1-2; a weak D match, TRBD1 (5 bases). The V end was cut by 2 bases, the J end by 5 bases, with 15 bases between. This CDR3 is built from 15 residues. Germline V gene lookup returns CDR1 KGHSH and CDR2 LQKENI. In DNA form, the CDR3 reads TGTGCCAGCTCACCAAGTTTGGGGACGTCTTATGGCTACACCTTC. Protein sequence: CASSPSLGTSYGYTF. The full variable domain, with the rest looked up from reference TRBV18 and TRBJ1-2, is NAGVMQNPRHLVRRRGQEARLRCSPMKGHSHVYWYRQLPEEGLKFMVYLQKENIIDESGMPKERFSAEFPKEGPSILRIQQVVRGDSAAYFCASSPSLGTSYGYTFGSGTRLTVV.

J is TRBJ1-4 and V is TRBV9, with 8 nucleotides matching TRBD1. Germline CDR1 is SGDLS and CDR2 is YYNGEE. J lost 0 bases, V lost 3 bases, and 13 bases had no gene match. The CDR3 contains 19 residues. In nucleotides, the CDR3 is TGTGCCAGCAGCGCCGACCCAGACAGGGGCCCCGCAACTAATGAAAAACTGTTTTTT. Its translation is CASSADPDRGPATNEKLFF.

J is TRBJ2-3 and V is TRBV29-1; D is unclear. Germline V CDR1 and CDR2: SQVTM, ANQGSEA. The CDR3 length is 12 residues. Trimming shortened V by 6 bases and J by 1 base, and 8 bases separated the two germline ends. The CDR3 sequence is CSVGQGTDTQYF. As DNA, the CDR3 is TGCAGCGTGGGCCAGGGCACAGATACGCAGTATTTT.

The J gene is TRBJ1-5, the V gene TRBV7-8, with D perhaps TRBD1 (5 bases). Germline values: CDR1 SGHVS, CDR2 FQNEAQ. Trimming took 7 bases from V and 7 from J, leaving 20 bases between them. The CDR3 contains 15 residues. The DNA of the CDR3 is TGTGCCAGCACCCTTGAGGCGCAGGGTAAACAGCCCCAGCATTTT. Encoded protein: CASTLEAQGKQPQHF.

The gene calls are TRBV19 and TRBJ2-2, with TRBD1 identical over 9 bases. Germline values: CDR1 LNHDA, CDR2 SQIVND (reference sequence). J gave up 3 bases and V 5 bases, and 4 bases lay outside the gene matches. The CDR3 contains 15 residues. In DNA, the CDR3 is TGTGCCAGTAGTTCGGGACAGGGTCACACCGGGGAGCTGTTTTTT. Its protein is CASSSGQGHTGELFF.

The chain uses TRBV19 and TRBJ2-5, with D perhaps TRBD2 (7 bases). Germline CDR1 and CDR2: LNHDA and SQIVND (reference sequence). This CDR3 contains 14 residues. Trimming took off 6 bases at V and 8 bases at J, with 19 bases between the two ends. This chain's CDR3 is CASRPGGAADTQYF. The CDR3 nucleotides read TGTGCCAGTAGGCCTGGGGGGGCGGCCGATACCCAGTACTTC.

This rearrangement joins TRBV18 to TRBJ1-1; no clear D gene. Trimming shortened V by 4 bases and J by 0 bases, and 24 bases separated the two germline ends. CDR1 and CDR2 from the germline V gene are KGHSH and LQKENI. The CDR3 loop spans 19 amino acids. This chain's CDR3 is CASSLSGRMSQLMNTEAFF. CDR3 DNA sequence: TGTGCCAGCTCACTCTCGGGCAGGATGTCACAACTCATGAACACTGAAGCTTTCTTT.

The chain links TRBV11-2 to TRBJ1-5; D gene unclear. The germline CDR1 and CDR2 sequences are SGHAT and FQNNGV. This CDR3 comprises 15 residues. Trimming shortened V by 5 bases and J by 0 bases, and 11 bases separated the two germline ends. CDR3 residues: CASSPGEVSNQPQHF. The CDR3, as DNA: TGTGCCAGCAGCCCCGGGGAGGTTAGCAATCAGCCCCAGCATTTT.

This chain's CDR3 is CASSLVRSDTIYF. For the CDR3, the DNA is TGTGCCAGCAGTTTGGTCCGATCGGACACCATATATTTT. V usage is TRBV12-3 or TRBV12-4 and J usage is TRBJ1-3; no firm D call. Trimming left V 3 bases short and J 8 bases short, with 11 bases between. This CDR3 has 13 amino acids.

This clone showed up just once. The V and J genes are TRBV6-5 and TRBJ1-4; no clear D gene. This CDR3 has 15 amino acids. Germline CDR1 is MNHEY and CDR2 is SVGAGI. Deletions cut 4 bases from V and 3 bases from J, with 12 bases between. Written as DNA, the CDR3 is TGTGCCAGCAGTTCCCGGCGGGCGGCTAATGAAAAACTGTTTTTT. Its protein is CASSSRRAANEKLFF.

CDR3 sequence reads: CASSFSSGSTDTQYF. The DNA of the CDR3 is TGTGCCAGCAGCTTCTCTAGCGGGAGTACAGATACGCAGTATTTT. The gene calls are TRBV7-6 and TRBJ2-3; TRBD2 matches at 10 bases. Germline V gene lookup returns CDR1 SGHVS and CDR2 FNYEAQ. This CDR3 is 15 amino acids long. V lost 3 bases, J lost 3 bases, and 3 bases stayed unmatched.

J is TRBJ2-2 and V is TRBV10-3; 12 bases fit TRBD2. Per the germline V gene, CDR1 is ENHRY and CDR2 is SYGVKD. CDR3 length: 15 residues. V lost 7 bases and J lost 5; bases outside the gene matches: 5. DNA of the CDR3: TGTGCCATCAAGACTAGCGGGAGAGGTACCGGGGAGCTGTTTTTT. Translation gives CAIKTSGRGTGELFF.

The gene calls are TRBV4-2 and TRBJ2-4; 10 positions agree with TRBD2. V was clipped by 1 base and J by 6 bases; unmatched bases: 6. Germline V gene lookup returns CDR1 LGHNA and CDR2 YNFKEQ. The CDR3 length is 16 residues. Here the CDR3 reads CASSQAAGGQVNIQYF. In DNA, the CDR3 is TGTGCCAGCAGCCAAGCAGCGGGGGGGCAGGTAAACATTCAGTACTTC.

The J gene is TRBJ1-2, the V gene TRBV28; 9 bases match TRBD1. The CDR3 extends over 15 amino acids. The V gene's germline CDR1 is MDHEN and CDR2 SYDVKM. V trimming: 10 bases; J trimming: 8 bases; junction bases outside the gene matches: 17. CDR3 sequence: CAIDITRGTGLGYTF. In DNA form, the CDR3 reads TGTGCCATAGACATAACCAGGGGGACAGGGCTCGGCTACACCTTC.

The V gene is TRBV18, the J gene TRBJ1-6; the match to TRBD1 covers 7 bases. Trimming removed 0 bases from V and 10 bases from J; junction bases left unmatched: 6. Germline lookup yields CDR1 KGHSH and CDR2 LQKENI. CDR3 length: 15 residues. The CDR3 nucleotides are TGTGCCAGCTCACCACCGACAGGGACGCGCTCACCCCTCCACTTT. Protein: CASSPPTGTRSPLHF.